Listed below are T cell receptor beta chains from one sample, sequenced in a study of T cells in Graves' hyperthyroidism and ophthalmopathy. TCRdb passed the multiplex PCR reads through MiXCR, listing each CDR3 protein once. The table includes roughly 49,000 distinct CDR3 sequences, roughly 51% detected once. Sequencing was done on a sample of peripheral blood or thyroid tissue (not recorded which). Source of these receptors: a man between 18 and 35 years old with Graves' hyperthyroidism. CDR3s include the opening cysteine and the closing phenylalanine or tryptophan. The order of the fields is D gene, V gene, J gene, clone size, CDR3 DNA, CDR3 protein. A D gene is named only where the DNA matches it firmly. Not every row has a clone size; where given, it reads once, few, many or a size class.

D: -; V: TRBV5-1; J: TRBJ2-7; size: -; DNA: TGCGCCAGCAGCGATCGTACCGCCGGGGGCTACGAGCAGTACTTC; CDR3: CASSDRTAGGYEQYF
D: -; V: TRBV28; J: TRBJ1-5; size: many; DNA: TGTGCCAGCACCCCCCCGGTAGGACGTCAGCCCCAGCATTTT; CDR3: CASTPPVGRQPQHF
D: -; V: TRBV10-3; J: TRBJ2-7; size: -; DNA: TGTGCCATCAGTGAGTCGGGACGGAGCAGTGCCTACGAGCAGTACTTC; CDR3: CAISESGRSSAYEQYF
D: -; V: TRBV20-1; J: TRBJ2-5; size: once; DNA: -; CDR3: CSARSEVGNTIYFGETQYF
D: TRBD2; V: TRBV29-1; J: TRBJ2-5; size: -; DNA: TGCAGCGCCCTCCCGGGACTAGTGGGGGAGACCCAGTACTTC; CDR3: CSALPGLVGETQYF
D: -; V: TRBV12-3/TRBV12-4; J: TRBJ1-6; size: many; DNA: TGTGCCAGCAGTTTAGCGCCTCGATATAATTCACCCCTCCACTTT; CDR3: CASSLAPRYNSPLHF
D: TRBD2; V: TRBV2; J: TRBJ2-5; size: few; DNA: TGTGCCAGCGGAGCGGGGGAGACCCAGTACTTC; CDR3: CASGAGETQYF
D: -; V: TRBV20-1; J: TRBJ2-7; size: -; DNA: TGCAGTGCTCATCAGGTCCGGGACGGACGATACGAGCAGTACTTC; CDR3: CSAHQVRDGRYEQYF
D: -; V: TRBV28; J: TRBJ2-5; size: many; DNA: TGTGCCAGCAGTTCGCCGGGACTGCAATCGGCGGGAGAGACCCAGTACTTC; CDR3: CASSSPGLQSAGETQYF
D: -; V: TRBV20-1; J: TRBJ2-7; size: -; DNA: TGCAGTGCTGGGACCGGGAAGTACTTC; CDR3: CSAGTGKYF
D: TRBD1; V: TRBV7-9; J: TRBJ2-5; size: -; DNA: TGTGCCAGCAGCCGATACAGGGGAAAGACCCAGTACTTC; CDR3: CASSRYRGKTQYF
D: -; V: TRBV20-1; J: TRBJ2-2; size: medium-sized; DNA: TGCAGTGCTAGAAAGACAGGGAACACCGGGGAGCTGTTTTTT; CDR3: CSARKTGNTGELFF